The 12 T cell receptor beta chains presented below share a single source sample, sequenced in a study of post-analysis software for immune sequencing data. Points from the study as a whole: Patients showed TRBV5-6, TRBV5-1 and TRBV20-1 among several TRBV segments more frequent than in controls.

The authors incorporated unique molecular identifiers into the TCR beta cDNA libraries. TCRdb recomputed calls from the PCR reads with MiXCR, one row per CDR3 protein. The sample carries some 690,000 distinct CDR3 sequences, 59% recorded once. Their specific antigens are unknown. Sequencing was done on a sample of blood. These receptors all stem from a girl under 10 years old with multiple sclerosis.

This chain uses TRBV10-3 with TRBJ1-2, with 7 nucleotides matching TRBD1. This CDR3 region has 13 residues. V shed 3 bases, J shed 7 bases, and the junction held 5 bases outside the gene matches. Germline V gene data show CDR1 as ENHRY and CDR2 as SYGVKD. The CDR3 is CAISDPTGTGYTF. In DNA, the CDR3 is TGTGCCATCAGTGACCCGACAGGGACTGGCTACACCTTC.

The V gene is TRBV12-3 or TRBV12-4, the J gene TRBJ2-1; 12 nucleotides match TRBD2. The CDR3 covers 14 residues. The V gene end was trimmed by 6 bases and the J gene end by 9 bases; junction bases not matched to a gene: 6. The chain's CDR3 is CASSRTLAGGEQFF. The CDR3 DNA reads as TGTGCCAGCAGCCGCACACTAGCGGGAGGTGAGCAGTTCTTC.

This clonotype came up a few times. The chain is built from TRBV12-3 or TRBV12-4 and TRBJ2-4; maybe TRBD2 (7 bases). The CDR3 is 15 amino acids. With 7 bases removed from V and 3 bases from J, the gap between germline ends came to 16 bases. The CDR3 DNA reads as TGTGCCAGCACTCTTGGGAGGGGGGGCAAAAACATTCAGTACTTC. Translated, it gives CASTLGRGGKNIQYF.

The chain uses TRBV2 and TRBJ2-7; perhaps TRBD1 as D (6 bases). The CDR3 spans 14 residues. In germline, CDR1 is SNHLY, CDR2 FYNNEI. The germline V and J ends were trimmed by 7 bases and 3 bases, with 16 bases remaining between them. For the CDR3, the DNA is TGTGCCAGCAAATCGAGAAGGACAGACTACGAGCAGTACTTC. Amino acids: CASKSRRTDYEQYF.

About this clonotype itself: A junction boundary mismatches the germline segment, possibly from a read error. This chain connects TRBV7-2 to TRBJ2-7; 11 bases match TRBD2. The J call may not be correct, given that the DNA end is closer to TRBJ2-4. Germline V gene lookup returns CDR1 SGHTA and CDR2 FQGNSA. This CDR3 is built from 15 residues. CDR3 sequence reads: CVSSLGTSGHPIQYF. The DNA for the CDR3 is TGTGTCAGCAGCTTAGGGACTAGCGGCCACCCCATTCAGTACTTC.

This chain joins TRBV5-8 and TRBJ1-4, with D unclear. In germline, CDR1 is SGHTS, CDR2 YDEGEE. Trimming left V 5 bases short and J 5 bases short, with 10 bases between. The CDR3 is made up of 13 amino acids. The CDR3 is CASREDRNEKLFF. CDR3 DNA: TGTGCCAGCAGAGAAGATCGGAATGAAAAACTGTTTTTT.

This chain joins TRBV12-3 or TRBV12-4 and TRBJ2-1; D may be TRBD2 (7 bases). The CDR3 length is 16 residues. The ends were cut back, 5 bases at V and 1 base at J, with 15 bases in the middle. CDR3 bases: TGTGCCAGCAGTCCGCTGAGGGGGGGGTCCTACAATGAGCAGTTCTTC. As protein: CASSPLRGGSYNEQFF.

This chain joins TRBV7-7 and TRBJ2-1; perhaps TRBD1 as D (6 bases). The CDR3 covers 15 residues. The germline V and J ends were trimmed by 4 bases and 7 bases, with 17 bases remaining between them. Germline CDR1 reads SSHAT; CDR2 reads FNYEAQ (reference sequence). In DNA form, the CDR3 reads TGTGCCAGCAGCTCAGATTCTACACAGGGTAATGAGCAGTTCTTC. Translated: CASSSDSTQGNEQFF.

This chain links TRBV5-1 with TRBJ2-7, with D uncertain. The CDR3 has 15 residues. CDR1 and CDR2 from the germline V gene are SGHRS and YFSETQ. Trimming cost V 2 bases and J 0 bases, with 12 bases left between them. CDR3 protein: CASSLRTESSYEQYF. In DNA, the CDR3 is TGCGCCAGCAGCTTACGGACGGAGAGCTCCTACGAGCAGTACTTC.

V and J are TRBV10-2 and TRBJ1-6; D perhaps matches TRBD1 (5 bases). V was shortened by 6 bases and J by 0 bases, with 15 bases between the two germline ends. Germline CDR1 reads WSHSY; CDR2 reads SAAADI. CDR3 length: 17 amino acids. The CDR3 nucleotides read TGCGCCAGCAGGGGGGACTCCCGGAGCTCCTATAATTCACCCCTCCACTTT. Its translation is CASRGDSRSSYNSPLHF.

This clonotype was detected a few times. CDR3 in DNA: TGTGCCAGCAGCCAACTAGCGGGAGGGAAACACGAGCAGTACTTC. Its translation is CASSQLAGGKHEQYF. This sequence joins TRBV4-2 and TRBJ2-7, with 12 bases matching TRBD2. The CDR3 loop spans 15 amino acids. Germline V gene sequence: CDR1 LGHNA, CDR2 YNFKEQ. The V gene end was trimmed by 2 bases and the J gene end by 5 bases; junction bases not matched to a gene: 4.

This clonotype has just a few counts. One junction end disagrees with the germline gene, perhaps due to a read error. The chain is built from TRBV4-1 and TRBJ2-3; 10 bases match TRBD2. The germline gives CDR1 MGHRA, CDR2 YSYEKL. This CDR3 is built from 17 residues. CDR3 amino acids: CASNQDRAGGGTDTQYF. Here the CDR3 DNA reads TGCGCCAGCAACCAAGATAGAGCGGGAGGGGGCACAGATACGCAGTATTTT.